This record covers a single T cell receptor beta chain. The junction had 8 bases not matched to a gene; V was cut back by 5 bases and J by 4 bases. Germline V gene lookup returns CDR1 SEHNR and CDR2 FQNEAQ (reference sequence). This CDR3 region has 14 residues. This entry comes from a study of control samples from healthy donors and cancer patients. Assay used: immunoSEQ multiplex PCR; TCRdb lists only in-frame clones, some missing. The data show 390,000 or so clones, with roughly 90% seen just once and just under 6.5% held by the top ten. The sample taken for sequencing was PBMCs. The rearrangement links TRBV7-9 to TRBJ2-7; 7 nucleotides match TRBD1. The clonotype was recovered from a man in his forties or fifties with head and neck cancer. The CDR3 coding sequence is TGTGCCAGCAGCCGGGGACAGATCATATACGAGCAGTACTTC. Protein sequence: CASSRGQIIYEQYF. Looking up the rest from reference TRBV7-9 and TRBJ2-7 gives the full variable domain: DTGVSQNPRHKITKRGQNVTFRCDPISEHNRLYWYRQTLGQGPEFLTYFQNEAQLEKSRLLSDRFSAERPKGSFSTLEIQRTEQGDSAMYLCASSRGQIIYEQYFGPGTRLTVT.